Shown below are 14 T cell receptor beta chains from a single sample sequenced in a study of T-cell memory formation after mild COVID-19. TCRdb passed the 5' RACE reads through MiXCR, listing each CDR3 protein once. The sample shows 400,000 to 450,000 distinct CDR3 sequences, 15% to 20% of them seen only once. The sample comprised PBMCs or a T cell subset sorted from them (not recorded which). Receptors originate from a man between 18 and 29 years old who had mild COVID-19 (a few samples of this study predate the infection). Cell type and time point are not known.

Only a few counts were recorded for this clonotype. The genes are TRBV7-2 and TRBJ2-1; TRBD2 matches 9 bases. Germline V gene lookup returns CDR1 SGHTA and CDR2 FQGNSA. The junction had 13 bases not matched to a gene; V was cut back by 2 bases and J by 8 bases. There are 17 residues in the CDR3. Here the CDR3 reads CASSLRRASGVGYEQFF. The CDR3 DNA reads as TGTGCCAGCAGCTTAAGAAGAGCTAGCGGGGTTGGTTATGAGCAGTTCTTC.

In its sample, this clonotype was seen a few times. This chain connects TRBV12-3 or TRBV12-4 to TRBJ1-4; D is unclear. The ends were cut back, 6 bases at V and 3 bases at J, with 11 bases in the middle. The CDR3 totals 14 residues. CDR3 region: CASSQVLANEKLFF. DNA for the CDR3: TGTGCCAGCAGCCAAGTTCTCGCTAATGAAAAACTGTTTTTT.

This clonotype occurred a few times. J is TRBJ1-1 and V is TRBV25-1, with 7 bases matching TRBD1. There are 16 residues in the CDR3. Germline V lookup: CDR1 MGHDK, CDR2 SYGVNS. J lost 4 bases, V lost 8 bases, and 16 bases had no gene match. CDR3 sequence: CASHNQGGNRGTEAFF. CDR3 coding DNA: TGTGCCAGCCACAACCAGGGGGGGAACCGGGGCACTGAAGCTTTCTTT.

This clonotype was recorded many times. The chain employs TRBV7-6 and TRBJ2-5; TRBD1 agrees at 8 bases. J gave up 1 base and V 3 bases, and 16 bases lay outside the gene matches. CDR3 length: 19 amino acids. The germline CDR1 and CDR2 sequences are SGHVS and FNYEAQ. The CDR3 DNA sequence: TGTGCCAGCAGCTTTTGGGCCAGGGGGCACCTCGCCATCCAAGAGACCCAGTACTTC. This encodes CASSFWARGHLAIQETQYF. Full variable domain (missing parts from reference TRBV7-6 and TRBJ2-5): GAGVSQSPRYKVTKRGQDVALRCDPISGHVSLYWYRQALGQGPEFLTYFNYEAQQDKSGLPNDRFSAERPEGSISTLTIQRTEQRDSAMYRCASSFWARGHLAIQETQYFGPGTRLLVL.

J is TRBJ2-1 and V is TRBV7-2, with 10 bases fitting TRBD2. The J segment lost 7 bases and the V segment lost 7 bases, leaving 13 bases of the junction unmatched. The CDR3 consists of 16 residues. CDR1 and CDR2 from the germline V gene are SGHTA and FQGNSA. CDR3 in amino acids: CASNSGGAGFENEQFF. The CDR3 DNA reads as TGTGCCAGCAACAGCGGGGGGGCCGGATTTGAAAATGAGCAGTTCTTC. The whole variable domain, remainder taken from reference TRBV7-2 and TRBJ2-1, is GAGVSQSPSNKVTEKGKDVELRCDPISGHTALYWYRQSLGQGLEFLIYFQGNSAPDKSGLPSDRFSAERTGGSVSTLTIQRTQQEDSAVYLCASNSGGAGFENEQFFGPGTRLTVL.

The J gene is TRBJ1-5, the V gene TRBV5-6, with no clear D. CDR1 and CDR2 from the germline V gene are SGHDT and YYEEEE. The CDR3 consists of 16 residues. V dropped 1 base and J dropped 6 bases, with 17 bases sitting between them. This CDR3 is CASSLWLETPIQPQHF. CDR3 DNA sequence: TGTGCCAGCAGCTTGTGGTTGGAGACCCCTATTCAGCCCCAGCATTTT.

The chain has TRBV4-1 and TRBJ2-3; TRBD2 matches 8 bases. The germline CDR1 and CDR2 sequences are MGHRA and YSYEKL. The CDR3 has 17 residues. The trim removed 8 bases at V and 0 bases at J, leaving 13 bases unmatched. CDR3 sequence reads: CASGGPGGGTSTDTQYF. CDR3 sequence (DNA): TGCGCCAGCGGGGGGCCCGGCGGGGGGACCAGCACAGATACGCAGTATTTT.

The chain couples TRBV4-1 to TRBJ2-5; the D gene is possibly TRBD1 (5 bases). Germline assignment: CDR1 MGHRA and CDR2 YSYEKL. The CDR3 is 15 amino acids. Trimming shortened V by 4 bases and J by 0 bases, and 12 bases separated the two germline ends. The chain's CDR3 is CASSRSDSNQETQYF. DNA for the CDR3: TGCGCCAGCAGCCGAAGCGACAGTAACCAAGAGACCCAGTACTTC.

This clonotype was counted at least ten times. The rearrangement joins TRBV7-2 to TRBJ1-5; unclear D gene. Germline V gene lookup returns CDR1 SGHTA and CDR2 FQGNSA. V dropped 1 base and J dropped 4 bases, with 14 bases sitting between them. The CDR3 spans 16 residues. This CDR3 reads CASSLDHGNGNQPQHF. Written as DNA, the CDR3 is TGTGCCAGCAGCTTAGATCACGGAAATGGGAATCAGCCCCAGCATTTT.

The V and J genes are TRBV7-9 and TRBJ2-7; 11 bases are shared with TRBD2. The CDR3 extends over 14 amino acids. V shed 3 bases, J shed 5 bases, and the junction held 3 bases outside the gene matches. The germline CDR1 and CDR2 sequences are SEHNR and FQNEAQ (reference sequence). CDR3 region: CASSLDSGGDEQYF. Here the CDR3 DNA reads TGTGCCAGCAGCTTGGATAGCGGGGGGGACGAGCAGTACTTC.

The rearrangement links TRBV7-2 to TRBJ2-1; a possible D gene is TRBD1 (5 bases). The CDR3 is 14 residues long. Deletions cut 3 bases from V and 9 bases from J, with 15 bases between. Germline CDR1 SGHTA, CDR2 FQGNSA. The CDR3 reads CASSFGARYTEQFF. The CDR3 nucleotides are TGTGCCAGCAGCTTTGGGGCTCGGTATACTGAGCAGTTCTTC.

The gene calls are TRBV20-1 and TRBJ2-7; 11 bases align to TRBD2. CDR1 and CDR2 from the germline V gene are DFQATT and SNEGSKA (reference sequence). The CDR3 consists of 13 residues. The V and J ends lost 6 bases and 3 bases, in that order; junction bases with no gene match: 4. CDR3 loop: CSAQTSGVYEQYV. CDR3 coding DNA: TGCAGTGCCCAGACTAGCGGGGTCTACGAGCAGTACGTC.

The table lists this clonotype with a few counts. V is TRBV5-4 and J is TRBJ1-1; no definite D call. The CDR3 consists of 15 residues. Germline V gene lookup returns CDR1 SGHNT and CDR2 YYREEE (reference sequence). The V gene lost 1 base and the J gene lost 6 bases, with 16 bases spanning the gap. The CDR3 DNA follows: TGTGCCAGCAGCTTGCAAGGACTCAATGCTGCTGAAGCTTTCTTT. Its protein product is CASSLQGLNAAEAFF.

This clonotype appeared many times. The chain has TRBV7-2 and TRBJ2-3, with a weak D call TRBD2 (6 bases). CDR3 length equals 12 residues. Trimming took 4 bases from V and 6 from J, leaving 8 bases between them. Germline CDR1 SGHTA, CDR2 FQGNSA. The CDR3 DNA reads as TGTGCCAGCAGCTCAGGGAGGGATACGCAGTATTTT. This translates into CASSSGRDTQYF.